This T cell receptor (beta chain) comes out of a study of blood T cell repertoires in COVID-19. Study-wide context: Sample material is recorded as cDNA or gDNA derived from T cells, B-cell-depleted T cells, or PBMCs.

Data came from immunoSEQ multiplex PCR; TCRdb stores just in-frame clones and leaves some out. The sample shows a few hundred thousand clones, around nine tenths of them seen only once. Per the germline V gene, CDR1 is MGHDK and CDR2 is SYGVNS. This CDR3 has 12 residues. The V end lost 7 bases, the J end lost 7 bases, and 11 bases lay between the germline ends. This chain joins TRBV25-1 and TRBJ1-3; D possibly corresponds to TRBD1 (5 bases). Material for sequencing was PBMCs or T cells enriched from blood (not recorded which). The receptor comes from a woman between 18 and 29 years old who had been exposed to COVID-19. The DNA for the CDR3 is TGTGCCAGCATATCAGGGTGGAACACCATATATTTT. Translation: CASISGWNTIYF.